This T cell receptor (beta chain) came from a study of tumor-infiltrating lymphocytes in primary liver carcinoma. TCR beta cDNA was prepared out of roughly 520 ng total RNA by means of a constant-region primer. Three-round nested multiplex PCR performed with slightly modified ARM-PCR produced the TCR beta libraries. The two initial PCR rounds, ten to eleven cycles each, used TRBV1-TRBV30 forward and C-beta reverse primers. TCRdb redid the calling of the multiplex PCR reads with MiXCR, one entry per CDR3 protein. Of approximately 340,000 distinct CDR3 sequences in the sample, less than 65% were seen once. They got blood RNA out of unsorted whole blood and also pulled out germline DNA. Per germline, CDR1 MNHNY and CDR2 SVGAGI (reference sequence). The CDR3 has 16 residues. Study-wide results and caveats: Tumor-adjacent and tumor-blood pairs overlapped less than tumor region pairs did.

Comment on this clonotype: Its antigen is as yet unknown. An end of the junction differs from the germline gene, which may be a read error.

The sample was peripheral blood. The rearrangement joins TRBV6-6 to TRBJ2-7, with TRBD1 identical over 11 bases. The sequence derives from a middle-aged man with primary liver carcinoma and hepatitis B virus infection. CDR3 protein: CASSYSQDRGLHEQYF. In nucleotides, the CDR3 is TGTGCCAGCAGTTACTCCCAGGACAGGGGGCTCCACGAGCAGTATTTC.